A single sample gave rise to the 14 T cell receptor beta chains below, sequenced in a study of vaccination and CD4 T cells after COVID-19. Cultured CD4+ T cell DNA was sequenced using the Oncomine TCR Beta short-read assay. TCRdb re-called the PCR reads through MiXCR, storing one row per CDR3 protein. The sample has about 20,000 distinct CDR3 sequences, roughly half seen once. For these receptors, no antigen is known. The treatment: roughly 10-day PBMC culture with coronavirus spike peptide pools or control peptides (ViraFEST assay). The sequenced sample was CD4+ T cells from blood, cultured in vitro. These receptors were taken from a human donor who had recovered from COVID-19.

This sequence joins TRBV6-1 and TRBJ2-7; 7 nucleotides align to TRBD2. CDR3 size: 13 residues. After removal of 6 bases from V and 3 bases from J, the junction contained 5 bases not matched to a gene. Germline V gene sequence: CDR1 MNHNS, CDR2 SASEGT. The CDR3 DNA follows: TGTGCCAGCAGACTAGCGAGATACTACGAGCAGTACTTC. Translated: CASRLARYYEQYF.

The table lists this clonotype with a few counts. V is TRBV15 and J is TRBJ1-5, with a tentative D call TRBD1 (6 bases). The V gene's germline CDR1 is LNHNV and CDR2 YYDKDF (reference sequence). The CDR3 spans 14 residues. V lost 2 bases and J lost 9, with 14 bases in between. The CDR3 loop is CATSRPGGGWPQHF. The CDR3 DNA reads TGTGCCACCAGCAGACCTGGGGGCGGATGGCCCCAGCATTTT.

The CDR3 nucleotides are TGTGCCAGCTTGGACAGGGGATACGAAACAACGAACACCGGGGAGCTGTTTTTT. Translating gives CASLDRGYETTNTGELFF. The chain is built from TRBV2 and TRBJ2-2; 9 bases are a match to TRBD1. The CDR3 totals 18 residues. CDR1 is SNHLY, CDR2 FYNNEI, per germline. The trim removed 8 bases at V and 0 bases at J, leaving 13 bases unmatched.

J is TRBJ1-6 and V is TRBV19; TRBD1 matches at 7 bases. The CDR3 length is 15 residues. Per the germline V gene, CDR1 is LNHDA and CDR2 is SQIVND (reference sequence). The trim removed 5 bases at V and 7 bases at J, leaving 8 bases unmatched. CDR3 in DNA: TGTGCCAGTAGTTTCGGGACAGCAAGGAATTCACCCCTCCACTTT. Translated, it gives CASSFGTARNSPLHF. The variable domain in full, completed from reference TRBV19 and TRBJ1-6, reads DGGITQSPKYLFRKEGQNVTLSCEQNLNHDAMYWYRQDPGQGLRLIYYSQIVNDFQKGDIAEGYSVSREKKESFPLTVTSAQKNPTAFYLCASSFGTARNSPLHFGNGTRLTVT.

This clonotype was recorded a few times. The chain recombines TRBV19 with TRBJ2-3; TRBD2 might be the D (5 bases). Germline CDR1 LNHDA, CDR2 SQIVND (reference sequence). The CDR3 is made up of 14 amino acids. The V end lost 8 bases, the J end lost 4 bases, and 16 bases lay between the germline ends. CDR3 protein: CASGAVSGADTQYF. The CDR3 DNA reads TGTGCCAGTGGAGCGGTCTCAGGTGCAGATACGCAGTATTTT.

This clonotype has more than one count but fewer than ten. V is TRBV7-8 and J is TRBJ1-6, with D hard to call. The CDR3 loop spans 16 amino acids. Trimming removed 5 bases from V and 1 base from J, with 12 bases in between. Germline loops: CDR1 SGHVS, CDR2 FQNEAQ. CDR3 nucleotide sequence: TGTGCCAGCAGCCCCGCGAGAGGGTCCTATAATTCACCCCTCCACTTT. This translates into CASSPARGSYNSPLHF.

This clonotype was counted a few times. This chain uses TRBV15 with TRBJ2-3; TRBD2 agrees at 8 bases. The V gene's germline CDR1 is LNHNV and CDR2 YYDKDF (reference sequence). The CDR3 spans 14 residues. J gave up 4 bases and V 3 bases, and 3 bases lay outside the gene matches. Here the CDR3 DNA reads TGTGCCACCAGCAGCGGGAGGGCCTCAGATACGCAGTATTTT. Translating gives CATSSGRASDTQYF.

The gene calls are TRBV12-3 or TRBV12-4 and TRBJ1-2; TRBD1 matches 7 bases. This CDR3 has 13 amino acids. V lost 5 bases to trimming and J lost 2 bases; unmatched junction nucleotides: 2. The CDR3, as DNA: TGTGCCAGCAGTCCGACAGGGAACTATGGCTACACCTTC. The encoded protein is CASSPTGNYGYTF.

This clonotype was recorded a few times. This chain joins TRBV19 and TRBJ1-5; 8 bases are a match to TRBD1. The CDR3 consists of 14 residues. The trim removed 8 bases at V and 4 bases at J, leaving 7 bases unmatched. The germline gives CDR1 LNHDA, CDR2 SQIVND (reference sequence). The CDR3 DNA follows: TGTGCCAGTGGGGACAGGAGATTTAATCAGCCCCAGCATTTT. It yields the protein CASGDRRFNQPQHF. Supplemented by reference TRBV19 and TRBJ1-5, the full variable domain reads DGGITQSPKYLFRKEGQNVTLSCEQNLNHDAMYWYRQDPGQGLRLIYYSQIVNDFQKGDIAEGYSVSREKKESFPLTVTSAQKNPTAFYLCASGDRRFNQPQHFGDGTRLSIL.

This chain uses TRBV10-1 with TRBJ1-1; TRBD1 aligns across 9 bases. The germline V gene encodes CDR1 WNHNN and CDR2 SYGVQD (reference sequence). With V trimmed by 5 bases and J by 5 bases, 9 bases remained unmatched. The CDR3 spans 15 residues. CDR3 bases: TGCGCCAGCAGTCTGGCCCTGACAGGGGGAACTGAAGCTTTCTTT. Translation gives CASSLALTGGTEAFF.

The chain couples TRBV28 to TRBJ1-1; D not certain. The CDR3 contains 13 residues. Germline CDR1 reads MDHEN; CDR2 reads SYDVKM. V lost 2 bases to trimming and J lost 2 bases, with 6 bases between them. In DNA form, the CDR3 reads TGTGCCAGCAGTTTACGAGATAACACTGAAGCTTTCTTT. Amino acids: CASSLRDNTEAFF.

The CDR3 is CARANRALYEQYF. The CDR3 DNA is TGTGCCAGAGCCAACCGGGCCCTATACGAGCAGTACTTC. The chain carries TRBV19 and TRBJ2-7; D is undetermined. V shed 9 bases and J shed 4 bases, with 16 bases lying between them. The CDR3 runs to 13 residues. Germline-derived CDR1 and CDR2 are LNHDA and SQIVND (reference sequence).

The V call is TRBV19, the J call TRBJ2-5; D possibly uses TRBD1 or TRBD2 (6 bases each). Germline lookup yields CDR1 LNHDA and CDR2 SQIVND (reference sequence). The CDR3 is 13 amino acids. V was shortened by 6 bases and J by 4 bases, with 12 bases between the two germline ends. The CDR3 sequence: CASSQGTRETQYF. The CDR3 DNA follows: TGTGCCAGTAGCCAGGGGACTCGAGAGACCCAGTACTTC.

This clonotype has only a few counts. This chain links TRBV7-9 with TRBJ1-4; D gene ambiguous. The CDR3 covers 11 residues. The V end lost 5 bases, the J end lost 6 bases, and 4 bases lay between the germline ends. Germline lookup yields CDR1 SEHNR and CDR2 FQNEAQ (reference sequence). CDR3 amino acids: CASSPYEKLFF. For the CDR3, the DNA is TGTGCCAGCAGCCCATATGAAAAACTGTTTTTT.